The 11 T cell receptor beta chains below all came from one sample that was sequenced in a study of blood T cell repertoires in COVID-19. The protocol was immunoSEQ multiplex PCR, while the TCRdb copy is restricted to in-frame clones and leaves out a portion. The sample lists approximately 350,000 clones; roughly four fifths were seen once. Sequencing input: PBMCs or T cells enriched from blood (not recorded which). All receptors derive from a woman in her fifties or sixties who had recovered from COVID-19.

The CDR3 spells CASSLGQALYGYTF. CDR3 nucleotide sequence: TGTGCCAGCAGCCTAGGACAGGCCCTCTATGGCTACACCTTC. The chain is built from TRBV9 and TRBJ1-2; 7 bases agree with TRBD1. This CDR3 is built from 14 residues. CDR1 SGDLS and CDR2 YYNGEE come from the germline V gene. V shed 4 bases and J 4 bases; nucleotides not matched to a gene: 7.

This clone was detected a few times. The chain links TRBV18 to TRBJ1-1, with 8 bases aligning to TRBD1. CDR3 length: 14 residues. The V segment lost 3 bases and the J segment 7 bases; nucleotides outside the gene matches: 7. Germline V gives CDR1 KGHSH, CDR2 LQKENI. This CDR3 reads CASSPGTGSIEAFF. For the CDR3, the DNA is TGTGCCAGCTCACCGGGGACAGGTTCGATTGAAGCTTTCTTT. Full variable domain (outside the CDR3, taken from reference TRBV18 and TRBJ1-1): NAGVMQNPRHLVRRRGQEARLRCSPMKGHSHVYWYRQLPEEGLKFMVYLQKENIIDESGMPKERFSAEFPKEGPSILRIQQVVRGDSAAYFCASSPGTGSIEAFFGQGTRLTVV.

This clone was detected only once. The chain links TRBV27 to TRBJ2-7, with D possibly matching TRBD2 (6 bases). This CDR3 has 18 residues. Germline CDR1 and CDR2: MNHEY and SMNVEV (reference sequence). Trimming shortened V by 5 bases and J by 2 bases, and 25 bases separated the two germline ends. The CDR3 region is CASSTTGTPLGLPYEQYF. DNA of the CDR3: TGTGCCAGCAGTACGACCGGGACTCCGCTGGGGCTACCCTACGAGCAGTACTTC.

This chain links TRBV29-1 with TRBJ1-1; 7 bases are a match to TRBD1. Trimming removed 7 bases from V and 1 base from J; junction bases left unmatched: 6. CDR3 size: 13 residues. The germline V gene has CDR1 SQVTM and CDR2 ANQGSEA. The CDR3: CSAPGQPNTEAFF. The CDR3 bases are TGCAGCGCTCCGGGACAGCCGAACACTGAAGCTTTCTTT.

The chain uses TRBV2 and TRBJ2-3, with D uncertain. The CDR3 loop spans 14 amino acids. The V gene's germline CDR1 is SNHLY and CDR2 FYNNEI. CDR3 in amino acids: CTTTAVLSTDTQYF. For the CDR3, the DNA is TGTACCACGACGGCGGTCCTAAGCACAGATACGCAGTATTTT.

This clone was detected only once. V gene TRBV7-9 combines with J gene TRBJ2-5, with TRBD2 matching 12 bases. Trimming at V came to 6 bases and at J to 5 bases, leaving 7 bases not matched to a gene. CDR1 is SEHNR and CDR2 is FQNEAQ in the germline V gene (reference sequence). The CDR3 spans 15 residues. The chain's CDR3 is CASSTSGRREETQYF. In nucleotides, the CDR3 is TGTGCCAGCAGTACTAGCGGGAGGCGTGAGGAGACCCAGTACTTC.

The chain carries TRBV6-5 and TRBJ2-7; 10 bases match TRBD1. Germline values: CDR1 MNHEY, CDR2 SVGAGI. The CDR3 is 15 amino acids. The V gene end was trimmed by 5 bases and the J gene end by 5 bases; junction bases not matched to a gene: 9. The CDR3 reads CASSPRDRGYHEQYF. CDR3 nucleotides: TGTGCCAGCAGTCCCCGGGACAGGGGATACCACGAGCAGTACTTC.

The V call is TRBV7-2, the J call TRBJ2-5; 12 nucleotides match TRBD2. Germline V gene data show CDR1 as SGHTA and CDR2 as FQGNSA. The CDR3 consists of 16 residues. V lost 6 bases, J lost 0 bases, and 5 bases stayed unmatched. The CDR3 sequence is CASSSTSGGYQETQYF. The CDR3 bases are TGTGCCAGCAGTTCAACTAGCGGGGGGTACCAAGAGACCCAGTACTTC.

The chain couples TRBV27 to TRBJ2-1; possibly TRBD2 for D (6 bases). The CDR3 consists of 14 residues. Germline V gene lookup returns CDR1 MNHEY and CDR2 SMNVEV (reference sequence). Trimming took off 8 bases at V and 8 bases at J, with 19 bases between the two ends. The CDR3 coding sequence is TGTGCCAGCCACTGGGGCGGGAACCCCGATGAGCAGTTCTTC. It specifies CASHWGGNPDEQFF.

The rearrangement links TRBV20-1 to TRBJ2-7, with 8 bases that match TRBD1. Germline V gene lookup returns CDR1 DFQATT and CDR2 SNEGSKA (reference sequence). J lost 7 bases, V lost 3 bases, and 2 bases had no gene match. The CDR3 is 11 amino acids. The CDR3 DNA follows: TGCAGTGCTAGTGGGGACAGGGAGCAGTACTTC. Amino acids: CSASGDREQYF.

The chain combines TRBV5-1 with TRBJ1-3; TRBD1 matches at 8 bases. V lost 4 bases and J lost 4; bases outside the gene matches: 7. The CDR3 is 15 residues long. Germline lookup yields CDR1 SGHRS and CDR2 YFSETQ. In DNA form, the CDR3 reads TGCGCCAGCAGCAGCTGGTCAGGGGGCGGAAACACCATATATTTT. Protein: CASSSWSGGGNTIYF.